This T cell receptor beta chain was profiled in a study of shared clonotypes between healthy human individuals. Unmatched junction bases numbered 4, after V lost 1 base and J lost 0 bases. Germline V CDR1 and CDR2: MGHRA, YSYEKL. The CDR3 is 16 residues long. CD8 cells classed as naive were CD45RO-negative and positively selected for CCR7, excluding terminally differentiated effector memory CD45RA+ cells. TCRdb's table, derived via immunoSEQ multiplex PCR, lists solely in-frame clones and lacks some. The top ten clones hold approximately 24% of a sample with 550,000 to 750,000 clones, just over 90% of them seen once.

This sequence was found in a man aged 25 to 45 in good health. The chain recombines TRBV4-1 with TRBJ1-1, with TRBD1 identical over 8 bases. The specimen sequenced was naive CD8+ T cells sorted from blood. The CDR3 loop is CASSQVGTGMNTEAFF. The DNA of the CDR3 is TGCGCCAGCAGCCAAGTCGGGACAGGCATGAACACTGAAGCTTTCTTT.